A selection of T cell receptor beta chains follows, all from one sample in a study of cytomegalovirus exposure and HLA in healthy donors. Only in-frame clones appear in the TCRdb table, and some are missing; sequencing was by immunoSEQ multiplex PCR. The table records 200,000 to 250,000 clones, approximately 80% of them present only once. The source material was PBMCs. Receptor source: a woman younger than 45 in good health and CMV-seropositive. Both conserved end residues are part of each CDR3.

cdr3_length j_call v_call cdr3_aa
15 TRBJ2-3 TRBV28 CASSPGDSNPDTQYF
13 TRBJ2-7 TRBV6-1 CASRLGTGYEQYF
16 TRBJ1-4 TRBV9 CASSDGDSSTNEKLFF
18 TRBJ2-3 TRBV11-2 CASSLGYGSGTYTDTQYF
17 TRBJ1-1 TRBV18 CASSPPMDTYINTEAFF
17 TRBJ1-1 TRBV5-4 CASSQSGQQLMNTEAFF
15 TRBJ2-2 TRBV28 CASSHSGRGTGELFF
15 TRBJ2-7 TRBV7-9 CASSSPGDRRSEQYF
16 TRBJ2-2 TRBV7-2 CASASVEGRLRGELFF
15 TRBJ1-1 TRBV6-5 CASSWTAIMNTEAFF
15 TRBJ2-7 TRBV29-1 CSVEFTGQITYEQYF
14 TRBJ2-7 TRBV6-1 CASSEVGVGYEQYF
14 TRBJ2-7 TRBV4-1 CASSHMASPYEQYF
17 TRBJ1-4 TRBV7-9 CASSARWEGQADEKLFF
12 TRBJ1-2 TRBV29-1 CSVGKAGDRYTF
15 TRBJ1-2 TRBV30 CAWSGGPDANYGYTF
11 TRBJ2-1 TRBV4-2 CASSHRLEQFF
12 TRBJ1-5 TRBV28 CASSLFDQPQHF
14 TRBJ2-1 TRBV1 CTSKGLAVYNEQFF
15 TRBJ1-5 TRBV5-6 CASSSDRVGNQPQHF
17 TRBJ1-2 TRBV16 CASSQSPRTRGIYGYTF
13 TRBJ2-5 TRBV7-9 CATAPGPEETQYF
13 TRBJ2-4 TRBV13 CASSWTTNDIQYF
15 TRBJ2-7 TRBV28 CASRRGRALVHEQYF
14 TRBJ2-4 TRBV7-9 CASSYRTGKDIQYF
14 TRBJ1-1 TRBV4-1 CASSRGQGNTEAFF
16 TRBJ1-1 TRBV9 CASSVEGAGLNTEAFF
10 TRBJ1-1 TRBV30 CAWRTTEAFF
15 TRBJ1-1 TRBV5-6 CASSPLGQGGTEAFF
13 TRBJ1-3 TRBV30 CAWRWGSGNTIYF
16 TRBJ1-1 TRBV7-3 CASSSHPGQGRTEAFF
14 TRBJ1-1 TRBV6-5 CASSYYRVNTEAFF
12 TRBJ1-1 TRBV28 CASSFMSGEAFF
16 TRBJ2-7 TRBV5-1 CASSLHGAGGAYEQYF
16 TRBJ2-6 TRBV19 CASNGAGRAGANVLTF
19 TRBJ2-3 TRBV7-2 CASSRSGTGGGLFPDTQYF
15 TRBJ1-2 TRBV4-1 CASSQELRRSYGYTF
15 TRBJ1-2 TRBV30 CAWSVSRTKRDGYTF
15 TRBJ1-4 TRBV2 CASSNTRSTNEKLFF
17 TRBJ1-2 TRBV19 CASSISLGSREVNGYTF
12 TRBJ2-7 TRBV6-5 CASSKDTYEQYF
15 TRBJ1-2 TRBV29-1 CSAPWGAGDYYGYTF
12 TRBJ2-1 TRBV29-1 CSGGGLGNEQFF
11 TRBJ1-1 TRBV27 CASHRNTEAFF
13 TRBJ1-1 TRBV6-4 CASSDSWGREAFF
17 TRBJ1-2 TRBV29-1 CSVGGDVEREWGGGYTF
13 TRBJ2-7 TRBV4-2 CASSRRTSSEQYF
12 TRBJ2-5 TRBV9 CASSVYSETQYF
11 TRBJ1-1 TRBV30 CAWRGYAEAFF